The next 4 T cell receptor beta chains were all read from a single sample in a study of T cells after yellow fever vaccination. TCRdb redid the calling of the 5' RACE reads with MiXCR, one entry per CDR3 protein. The sample lists 620,000 or so distinct CDR3 sequences; about a sixth were seen once. Source: PBMCs, taken 5 days after the first yellow fever vaccination. The receptor source for this set is a man aged 18-30 years who received the YFV17D yellow fever vaccine.

The rearrangement links TRBV6-2 or TRBV6-3 to TRBJ2-7, with 10 positions matching TRBD1. V gave up 6 bases and J gave up 6 bases; unmatched junction bases: 5. The length of the CDR3 is 13 residues. Germline CDR1 reads MNHEY; CDR2 reads SVGEGT. The DNA of the CDR3 is TGTGCCAGCAGGGGGACAGGGGTTGGCGAGCAGTACGTC. Amino acids: CASRGTGVGEQYV.

The chain recombines TRBV19 with TRBJ2-2; D possibly corresponds to TRBD1 (5 bases). The CDR3 is 14 amino acids. Per germline, CDR1 LNHDA and CDR2 SQIVND (reference sequence). V dropped 5 bases and J dropped 1 base, with 8 bases sitting between them. The CDR3 region is CASSDRMNTGELFF. The DNA of the CDR3 is TGTGCCAGTAGTGACAGAATGAACACCGGGGAGCTGTTTTTT.

This clonotype was counted between two and nine times. The gene calls are TRBV5-1 and TRBJ2-5; 7 bases agree with TRBD2. V was pared by 0 bases and J by 2 bases, with 4 bases of the junction left unmatched. Germline loops: CDR1 SGHRS, CDR2 YFSETQ. The CDR3 covers 15 residues. CDR3: CASSLASSGQETQYF. The CDR3 DNA reads TGCGCCAGCAGCTTGGCATCTAGCGGACAAGAGACCCAGTACTTC. Combining the CDR3 with reference TRBV5-1 and TRBJ2-5 gives the whole variable domain KAGVTQTPRYLIKTRGQQVTLSCSPISGHRSVSWYQQTPGQGLQFLFEYFSETQRNKGNFPGRFSGRQFSNSRSEMNVSTLELGDSALYLCASSLASSGQETQYFGPGTRLLVL.

This clonotype was observed a handful of times. As DNA, the CDR3 is TGTGCCAGCAGTTTTGGGCTAGAAAACATTCAGTACTTC. It translates to CASSFGLENIQYF. V usage is TRBV28 and J usage is TRBJ2-4, with D uncertain. The V end was cut by 3 bases, the J end by 5 bases, with 8 bases between. The length of the CDR3 is 13 residues. The V gene's germline CDR1 is MDHEN and CDR2 SYDVKM.